This is a list of T cell receptor beta chains from one sample in a study of response to subunit inactivated influenza vaccine. TCRdb reprocessed the RT-PCR reads via MiXCR and lists one record per CDR3 protein. The sample lists a few hundred thousand distinct CDR3 sequences; roughly 22% were seen once. This sample comprised PBMCs from blood, obtained approximately 20 months after vaccination. The source is a man aged 45-69 years who received an inactivated influenza vaccine. CDR3s include the opening cysteine and the closing phenylalanine or tryptophan. Each record gives: CDR3 length, V gene, J gene, D gene, clone size, CDR3 DNA, CDR3 protein. D genes are given only for firm matches. The listing skips clone size in some rows; elsewhere it reads once, few, many or a size class.

15	TRBV7-9	TRBJ2-1	-	-	TGTGCCAGCAGCCTTGTGGCAGGGAAGCGCAATGAGCAGTTCTTC	CASSLVAGKRNEQFF
14	TRBV7-9	TRBJ1-1	-	many	TGTGCCAGCACCCCCTGGGGACAATCAACTGAAGCTTTCTTT	CASTPWGQSTEAFF
13	TRBV2	TRBJ2-7	-	-	TGTGCCAGCAGTGCCGGACAAATCTACGAGCAGTACTTC	CASSAGQIYEQYF
15	TRBV18	TRBJ1-4	TRBD1	many	TGTGCCAGCTCACTCGGGACAGTAACTAATGAAAAACTGTTTTTT	CASSLGTVTNEKLFF
13	TRBV7-8	TRBJ2-7	-	-	TGTGCCAGCAGCTTAGAGGTGACAGCCGAGCAGTACTTC	CASSLEVTAEQYF
14	TRBV20-1	TRBJ2-7	TRBD2	few	TGCAGTGCCCGGCGCGGGAGCGGCTCCTACGAGCAGTACTTC	CSARRGSGSYEQYF
13	TRBV20-1	TRBJ1-5	-	many	TGCAGTGCCATTGGGGATAGCAATCAGCCCCAGCATTTT	CSAIGDSNQPQHF
12	TRBV12-3/TRBV12-4	TRBJ1-5	-	-	TGTGCCAGCAGAATCTCAGGGACGCCCCAGCATTTT	CASRISGTPQHF
15	TRBV2	TRBJ2-2	TRBD2	-	TGTGCCAGCAGTGTGCGGGGGGGCGACACCGGGGAGCTGTTTTTT	CASSVRGGDTGELFF
14	TRBV19	TRBJ1-5	-	-	TGTGCCAGTAGAGATAGGGGAACCGATCAGCCCCAGCATTTT	CASRDRGTDQPQHF
14	TRBV12-3/TRBV12-4	TRBJ2-7	TRBD2	-	TGTGCCAGCGGTAACCGGCGGGGGGGACGCGAGCAGTACTTC	CASGNRRGGREQYF
16	TRBV6-4	TRBJ1-3	TRBD1	-	TGTGCCAGCAGTGACTCTGGACAGGGGCTTATGTACACCATATATTTT	CASSDSGQGLMYTIYF
17	TRBV12-3/TRBV12-4	TRBJ2-5	-	-	TGTGCCAGCAGTTCCCCACCTTCGATGAGCGGACAAGAGACCCAGTACTTC	CASSSPPSMSGQETQYF
14	TRBV29-1	TRBJ2-2	TRBD1	few	TGCAGCGTTGAGGACAGGGAATCCCCCGGGGAGCTGTTTTTT	CSVEDRESPGELFF
14	TRBV5-1	TRBJ2-7	TRBD1	-	TGCGCCAGCAGCTCTACCGGGACAGGGTACGAGCAGTACTTC	CASSSTGTGYEQYF
13	TRBV15	TRBJ1-2	TRBD1	few	TGTGCCACCAGTGCAGGGGGACGCTATGGCTACACCTTC	CATSAGGRYGYTF
14	TRBV7-2	TRBJ1-5	-	-	TGTGCCAGCAGCAACGGGCTTATCGGGCAGCCCCAGCATTTT	CASSNGLIGQPQHF
12	TRBV13	TRBJ1-5	-	-	TGTGCCAGCAGCTGGGGCAATCAGCCCCAGCATTTT	CASSWGNQPQHF
15	TRBV7-2	TRBJ1-4	-	few	TGTGCCAGCAGCTTAGATCTCGGGAATAATGAAAAACTGTTTTTT	CASSLDLGNNEKLFF
12	TRBV6-5	TRBJ2-1	TRBD1	-	TGTGCCAGCAGTCATAACCGGGACAGGGTGTTCTTC	CASSHNRDRVFF
14	TRBV6-5	TRBJ2-2	-	-	TGTGCCAGCAGTTACGATTGGGACACCGGGGAGCTGTTTTTT	CASSYDWDTGELFF
15	TRBV6-2/TRBV6-3	TRBJ1-6	-	-	TGTGCCAGCAGTTACTGGAGCTCCTATAATTCACCCCTCCACTTT	CASSYWSSYNSPLHF
15	TRBV11-2	TRBJ2-1	TRBD2	-	TGTGCCAGCAGCTTACATCAGATCCCGGGACTAGCGAAGTTCTTC	CASSLHQIPGLAKFF